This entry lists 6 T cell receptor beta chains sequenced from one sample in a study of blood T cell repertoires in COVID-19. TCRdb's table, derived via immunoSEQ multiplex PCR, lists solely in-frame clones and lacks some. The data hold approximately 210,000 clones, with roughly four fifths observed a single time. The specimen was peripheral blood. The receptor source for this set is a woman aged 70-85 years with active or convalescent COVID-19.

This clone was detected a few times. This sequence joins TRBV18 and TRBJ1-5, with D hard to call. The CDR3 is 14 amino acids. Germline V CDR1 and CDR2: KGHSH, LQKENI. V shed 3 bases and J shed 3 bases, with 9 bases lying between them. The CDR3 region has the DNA TGTGCCAGCTCACCCGGCGGCTACAATCAGCCCCAGCATTTT. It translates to CASSPGGYNQPQHF.

This chain's CDR3 is CASRSLKGANYEQYF. CDR3 sequence (DNA): TGTGCCAGCAGGTCGCTCAAAGGGGCGAACTACGAGCAGTACTTC. The chain links TRBV28 to TRBJ2-7; a weak D match, TRBD1 (5 bases). Trimming stripped 6 bases from V and 3 bases from J, with 18 bases between. The CDR3 length is 15 residues. Germline assignment: CDR1 MDHEN and CDR2 SYDVKM.

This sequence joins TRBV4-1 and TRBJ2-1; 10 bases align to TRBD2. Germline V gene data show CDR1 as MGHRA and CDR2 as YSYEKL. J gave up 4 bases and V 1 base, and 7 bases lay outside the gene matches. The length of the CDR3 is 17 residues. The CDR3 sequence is CASSQGARTSGYNEQFF. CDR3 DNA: TGCGCCAGCAGCCAAGGTGCGCGGACTAGCGGATACAATGAGCAGTTCTTC.

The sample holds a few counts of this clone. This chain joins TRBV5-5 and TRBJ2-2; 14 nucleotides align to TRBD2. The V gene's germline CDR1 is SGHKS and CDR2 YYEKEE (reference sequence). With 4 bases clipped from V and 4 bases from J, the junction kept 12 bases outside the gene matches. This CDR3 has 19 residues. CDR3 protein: CASSPGTSGSYGGTGELFF. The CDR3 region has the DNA TGTGCCAGCAGCCCAGGGACTAGCGGGAGTTATGGGGGCACCGGGGAGCTGTTTTTT.

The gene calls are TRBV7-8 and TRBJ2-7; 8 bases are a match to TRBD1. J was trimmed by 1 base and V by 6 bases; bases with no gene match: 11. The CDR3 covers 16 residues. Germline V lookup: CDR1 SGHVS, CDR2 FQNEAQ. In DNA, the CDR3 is TGTGCCAGCAGGCAAACAGGGGGGCCGCTATCCTACGAGCAGTACTTC. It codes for CASRQTGGPLSYEQYF.

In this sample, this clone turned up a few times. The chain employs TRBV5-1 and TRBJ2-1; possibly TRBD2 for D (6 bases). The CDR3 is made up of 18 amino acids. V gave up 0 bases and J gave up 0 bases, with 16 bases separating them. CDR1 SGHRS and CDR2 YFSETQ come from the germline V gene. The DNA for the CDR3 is TGCGCCAGCAGCTTGGGGTATCGGGGGTTCAGCTCCTACAATGAGCAGTTCTTC. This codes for CASSLGYRGFSSYNEQFF.